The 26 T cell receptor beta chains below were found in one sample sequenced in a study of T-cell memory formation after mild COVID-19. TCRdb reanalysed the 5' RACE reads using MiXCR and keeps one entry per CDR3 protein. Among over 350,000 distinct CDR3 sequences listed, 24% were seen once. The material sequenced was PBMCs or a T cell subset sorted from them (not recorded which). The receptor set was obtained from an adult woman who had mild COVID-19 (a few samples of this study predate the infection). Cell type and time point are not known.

The chain's CDR3 is CSVGTDNYEQYF. The CDR3 DNA sequence: TGCAGCGTGGGGACCGATAACTACGAGCAGTACTTC. This rearrangement joins TRBV29-1 to TRBJ2-7; perhaps D is TRBD1 or TRBD2 (5 bases each). Trimming shortened V by 6 bases and J by 3 bases, and 12 bases separated the two germline ends. The CDR3 is 12 amino acids. Per the germline V gene, CDR1 is SQVTM and CDR2 is ANQGSEA.

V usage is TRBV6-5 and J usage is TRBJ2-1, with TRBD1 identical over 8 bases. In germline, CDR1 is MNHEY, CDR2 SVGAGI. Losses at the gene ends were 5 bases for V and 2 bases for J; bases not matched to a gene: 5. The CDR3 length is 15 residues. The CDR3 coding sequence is TGTGCCAGCAGTGTCCCAGGGGGCGCCTACAATGAGCAGTTCTTC. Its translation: CASSVPGGAYNEQFF.

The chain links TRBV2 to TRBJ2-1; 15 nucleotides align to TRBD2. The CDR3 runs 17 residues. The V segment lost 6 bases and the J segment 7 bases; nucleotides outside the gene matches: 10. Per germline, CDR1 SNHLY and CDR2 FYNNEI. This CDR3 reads CASRGLAGGPTGNEQFF. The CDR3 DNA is TGTGCCAGCAGGGGACTAGCGGGAGGCCCTACCGGGAATGAGCAGTTCTTC. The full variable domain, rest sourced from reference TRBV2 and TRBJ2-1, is EPEVTQTPSHQVTQMGQEVILRCVPISNHLYFYWYRQILGQKVEFLVSFYNNEISEKSEIFDDQFSVERPDGSNFTLKIRSTKLEDSAMYFCASRGLAGGPTGNEQFFGPGTRLTVL.

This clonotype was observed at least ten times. Here the CDR3 reads CASSQGNSRQETQYF. The CDR3 DNA is TGTGCCAGCAGCCAAGGCAATAGCAGACAAGAGACCCAGTACTTC. The rearrangement uses TRBV4-2 and TRBJ2-5; D is ambiguous. The CDR3 loop spans 15 amino acids. The V gene's germline CDR1 is LGHNA and CDR2 YNFKEQ. The germline V and J ends were trimmed by 1 base and 2 bases, with 11 bases remaining between them.

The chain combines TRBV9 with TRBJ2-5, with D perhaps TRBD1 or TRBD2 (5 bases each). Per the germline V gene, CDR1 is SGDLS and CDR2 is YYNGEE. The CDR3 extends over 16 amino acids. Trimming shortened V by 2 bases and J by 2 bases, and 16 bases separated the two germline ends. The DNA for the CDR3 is TGTGCCAGCAGCGTCCGGACGGGACGAGCACAAGAGACCCAGTACTTC. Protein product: CASSVRTGRAQETQYF.

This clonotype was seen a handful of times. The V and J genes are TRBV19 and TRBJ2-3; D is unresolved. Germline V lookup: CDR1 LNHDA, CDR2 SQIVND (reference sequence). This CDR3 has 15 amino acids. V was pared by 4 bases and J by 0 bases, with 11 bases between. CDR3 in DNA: TGTGCCAGTAGTACTAGGTTCTCTAGCACAGATACGCAGTATTTT. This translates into CASSTRFSSTDTQYF.

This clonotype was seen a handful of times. The CDR3 here is CASMSRTRAGRGELFF. The CDR3 nucleotides read TGTGCCAGCATGTCGCGAACCAGGGCGGGACGGGGGGAGCTGTTTTTT. The chain joins TRBV5-8 to TRBJ2-2; possible D gene TRBD2, 6 bases. The CDR3 has 16 amino acids. V gave up 6 bases and J gave up 8 bases, with 23 bases separating them. CDR1 SGHTS and CDR2 YDEGEE come from the germline V gene.

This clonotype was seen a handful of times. The CDR3 coding sequence is TGTGCCAGCAGCCAAGATCCCCGGGAGCAGTTCTTC. It translates to CASSQDPREQFF. The chain carries TRBV3-1 and TRBJ2-1, with D unclear. There are 12 residues in the CDR3. Trimming removed 0 bases from V and 10 bases from J, with 7 bases in between. CDR1 and CDR2 (germline): LGHDT, YNNKEL (reference sequence).

CDR3: CASSQDSSTDTQYF. The CDR3 nucleotides are TGTGCCAGCAGCCAAGATTCAAGCACAGATACGCAGTATTTT. The chain combines TRBV3-1 with TRBJ2-3; D is undetermined. Germline assignment: CDR1 LGHDT and CDR2 YNNKEL (reference sequence). The CDR3 loop spans 14 amino acids. The V gene lost 0 bases and the J gene lost 0 bases, with 4 bases spanning the gap.

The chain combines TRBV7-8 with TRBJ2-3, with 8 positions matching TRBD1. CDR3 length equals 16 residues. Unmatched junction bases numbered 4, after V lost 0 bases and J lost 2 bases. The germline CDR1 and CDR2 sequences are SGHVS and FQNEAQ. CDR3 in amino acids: CASSLAWQGATDTQYF. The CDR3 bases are TGTGCCAGCAGCTTAGCCTGGCAGGGGGCCACAGATACGCAGTATTTT.

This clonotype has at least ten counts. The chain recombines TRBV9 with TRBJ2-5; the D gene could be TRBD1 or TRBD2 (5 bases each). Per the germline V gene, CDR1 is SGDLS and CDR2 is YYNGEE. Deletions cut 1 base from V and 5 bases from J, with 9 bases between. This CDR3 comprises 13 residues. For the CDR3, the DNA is TGTGCCAGCAGCGTACTGTGGGGGGAGACCCAGTACTTC. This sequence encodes CASSVLWGETQYF.

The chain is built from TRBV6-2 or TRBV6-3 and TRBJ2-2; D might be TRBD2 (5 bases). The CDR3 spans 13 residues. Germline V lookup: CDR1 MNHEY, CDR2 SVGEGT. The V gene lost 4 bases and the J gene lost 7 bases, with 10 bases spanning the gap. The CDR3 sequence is CASSFFGNGELFF. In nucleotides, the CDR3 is TGTGCCAGCAGTTTTTTCGGGAACGGGGAGCTGTTTTTT.

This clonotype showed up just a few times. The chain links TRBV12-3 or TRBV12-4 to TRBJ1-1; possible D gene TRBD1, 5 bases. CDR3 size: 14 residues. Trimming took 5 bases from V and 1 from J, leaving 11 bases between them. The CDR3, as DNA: TGTGCCAGCAGTGCTGGACACCCGAACACTGAAGCTTTCTTT. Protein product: CASSAGHPNTEAFF.

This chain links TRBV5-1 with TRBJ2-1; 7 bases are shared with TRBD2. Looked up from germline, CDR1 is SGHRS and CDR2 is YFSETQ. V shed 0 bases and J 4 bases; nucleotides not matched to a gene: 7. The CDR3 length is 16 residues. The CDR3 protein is CASSLAAAGEYNEQFF. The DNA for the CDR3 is TGCGCCAGCAGCTTGGCCGCGGCGGGAGAGTACAATGAGCAGTTCTTC.

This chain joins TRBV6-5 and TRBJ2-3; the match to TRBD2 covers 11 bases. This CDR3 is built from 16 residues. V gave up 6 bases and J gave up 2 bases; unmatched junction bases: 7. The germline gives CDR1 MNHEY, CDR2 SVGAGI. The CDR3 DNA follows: TGTGCCAGCAGAAGACTAGCGGGGCCCATCACAGATACGCAGTATTTT. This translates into CASRRLAGPITDTQYF.

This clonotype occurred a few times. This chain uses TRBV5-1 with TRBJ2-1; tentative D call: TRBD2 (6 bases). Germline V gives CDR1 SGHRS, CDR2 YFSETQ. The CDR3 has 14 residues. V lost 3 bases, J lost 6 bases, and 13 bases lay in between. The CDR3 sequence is CASSWRASRNEQFF. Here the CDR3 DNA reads TGCGCCAGCAGCTGGAGGGCTAGCCGCAATGAGCAGTTCTTC.

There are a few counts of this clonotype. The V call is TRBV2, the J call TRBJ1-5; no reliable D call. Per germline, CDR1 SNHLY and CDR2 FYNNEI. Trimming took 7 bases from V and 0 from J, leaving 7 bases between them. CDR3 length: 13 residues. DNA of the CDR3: TGTGCCAGCATAAAGGATAGCAATCAGCCCCAGCATTTT. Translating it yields CASIKDSNQPQHF.

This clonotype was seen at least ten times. The DNA for the CDR3 is TGTGCCAGCAGCCCAGCACTAGCGCCCAACAATGAGCAGTTCTTC. The encoded protein is CASSPALAPNNEQFF. V is TRBV7-2 and J is TRBJ2-1; 7 bases are shared with TRBD2. Germline CDR1 SGHTA, CDR2 FQGNSA. V lost 5 bases to trimming and J lost 5 bases; unmatched junction nucleotides: 9. This CDR3 contains 15 residues.

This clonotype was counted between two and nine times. CDR3 residues: CSVRWTVSGELFF. The CDR3 nucleotides read TGCAGCGTCCGATGGACAGTCTCCGGGGAGCTGTTTTTT. The rearrangement joins TRBV29-1 to TRBJ2-2, with D tentatively TRBD1 (6 bases). The CDR3 has 13 residues. V lost 6 bases and J 6 bases, leaving 14 bases between the germline ends. CDR1 is SQVTM and CDR2 is ANQGSEA in the germline V gene.

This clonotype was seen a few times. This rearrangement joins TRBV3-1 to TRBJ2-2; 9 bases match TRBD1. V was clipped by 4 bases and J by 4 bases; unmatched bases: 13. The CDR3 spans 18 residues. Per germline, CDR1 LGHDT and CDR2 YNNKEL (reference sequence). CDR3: CASSLLAPGQGPTGELFF. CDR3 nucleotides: TGTGCCAGCAGCCTCCTGGCCCCGGGACAGGGTCCCACCGGGGAGCTGTTTTTT.

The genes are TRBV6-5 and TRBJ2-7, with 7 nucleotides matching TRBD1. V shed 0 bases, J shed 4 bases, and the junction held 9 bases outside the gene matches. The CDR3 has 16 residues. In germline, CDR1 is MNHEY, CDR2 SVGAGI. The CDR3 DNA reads TGTGCCAGCAGTTACTCGATATGGGACAGCTCTTACGAGCAGTACTTC. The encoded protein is CASSYSIWDSSYEQYF.

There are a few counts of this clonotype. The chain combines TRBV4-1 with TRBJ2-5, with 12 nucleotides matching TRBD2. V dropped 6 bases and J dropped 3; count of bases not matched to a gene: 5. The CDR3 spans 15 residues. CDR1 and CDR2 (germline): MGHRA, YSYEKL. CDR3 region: CASSSTSGGEETQYF. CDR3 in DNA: TGCGCCAGCAGTTCGACTAGCGGGGGTGAAGAGACCCAGTACTTC.

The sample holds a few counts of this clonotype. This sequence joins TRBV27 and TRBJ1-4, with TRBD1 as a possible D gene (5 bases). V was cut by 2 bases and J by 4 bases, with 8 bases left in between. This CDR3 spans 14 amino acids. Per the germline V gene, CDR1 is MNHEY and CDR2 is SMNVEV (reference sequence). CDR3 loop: CASSLLDSNEKLFF. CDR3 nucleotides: TGTGCCAGCAGTTTACTAGACAGTAATGAAAAACTGTTTTTT.

CDR3 in amino acids: CSARDWLSNQPQHF. CDR3 nucleotide sequence: TGCAGTGCTAGAGATTGGCTAAGCAATCAGCCCCAGCATTTT. The genes are TRBV20-1 and TRBJ1-5; D unclear. The V end was cut by 0 bases, the J end by 1 base, with 7 bases between. Per the germline V gene, CDR1 is DFQATT and CDR2 is SNEGSKA (reference sequence). The CDR3 length is 14 residues.

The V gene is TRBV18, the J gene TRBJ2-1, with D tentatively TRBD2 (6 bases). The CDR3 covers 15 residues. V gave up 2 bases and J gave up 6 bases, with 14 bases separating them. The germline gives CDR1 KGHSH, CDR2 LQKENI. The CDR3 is CASSPRLGPVNEQFF. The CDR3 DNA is TGTGCCAGCTCACCAAGACTAGGCCCGGTCAATGAGCAGTTCTTC.

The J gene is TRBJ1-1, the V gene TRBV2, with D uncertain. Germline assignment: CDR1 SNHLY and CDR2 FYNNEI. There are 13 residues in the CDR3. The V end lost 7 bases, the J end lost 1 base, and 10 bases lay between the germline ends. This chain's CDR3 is CASTVGRNTEAFF. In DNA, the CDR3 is TGTGCCAGCACCGTTGGGAGGAACACTGAAGCTTTCTTT.